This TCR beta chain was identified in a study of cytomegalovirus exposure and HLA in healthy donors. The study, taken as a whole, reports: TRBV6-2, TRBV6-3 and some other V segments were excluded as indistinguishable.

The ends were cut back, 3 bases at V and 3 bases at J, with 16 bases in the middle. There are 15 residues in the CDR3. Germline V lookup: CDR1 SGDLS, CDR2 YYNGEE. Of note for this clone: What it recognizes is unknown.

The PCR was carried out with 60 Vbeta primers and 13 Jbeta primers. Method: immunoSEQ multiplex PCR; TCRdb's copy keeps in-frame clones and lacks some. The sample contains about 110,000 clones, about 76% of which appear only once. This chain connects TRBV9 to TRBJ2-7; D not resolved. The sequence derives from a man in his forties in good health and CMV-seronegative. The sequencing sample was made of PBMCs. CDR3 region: CASSALETPGYEQYF. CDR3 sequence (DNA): TGTGCCAGCAGCGCCCTTGAGACTCCTGGCTACGAGCAGTACTTC.